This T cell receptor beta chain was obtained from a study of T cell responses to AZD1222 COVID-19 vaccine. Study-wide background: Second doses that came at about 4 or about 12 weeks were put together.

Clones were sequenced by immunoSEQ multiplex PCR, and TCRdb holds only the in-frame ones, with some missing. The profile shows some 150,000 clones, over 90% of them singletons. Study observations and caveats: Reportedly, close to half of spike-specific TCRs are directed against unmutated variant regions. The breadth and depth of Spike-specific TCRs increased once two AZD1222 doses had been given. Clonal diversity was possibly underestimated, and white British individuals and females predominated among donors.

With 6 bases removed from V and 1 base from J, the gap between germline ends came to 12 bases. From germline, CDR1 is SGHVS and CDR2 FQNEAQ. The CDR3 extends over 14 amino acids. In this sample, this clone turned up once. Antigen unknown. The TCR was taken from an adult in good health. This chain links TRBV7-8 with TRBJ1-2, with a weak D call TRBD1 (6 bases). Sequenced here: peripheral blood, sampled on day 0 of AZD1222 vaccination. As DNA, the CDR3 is TGTGCCAGCAGTCCTGGGACATATAACTATGGCTACACCTTC. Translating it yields CASSPGTYNYGYTF.